This T cell receptor beta chain stems from a study of OX40 agonist ivuxolimab in advanced cancers. Turning to the study itself: Three partial responders included one hepatocellular carcinoma patient and two cutaneous melanoma patients.

Method: immunoSEQ multiplex PCR; TCRdb's copy keeps in-frame clones and lacks some. The table lists under 75,000 clones, roughly nine tenths of them singletons. To note about this clone: What it binds is not known.

Notes on the study in general: On average, a greater number of expanded clones characterised CD8+ T cells relative to CD4+. Low clonal expansion, among the lowest seen, marked partial responders at 0.1-3.0 mg/kg.

The source material was CD4+ or CD8+ T cells sorted from blood, sampled in a trial of the OX40 agonist ivuxolimab. This clonotype was sampled from an adult with an advanced solid tumor such as melanoma, head and neck, liver or kidney cancer.

The CDR3 protein is CASSRQTDQETQYF. The CDR3 DNA sequence: TGCGCCAGCAGTCGGCAGACAGACCAAGAGACCCAGTACTTC. The V gene is TRBV4-1, the J gene TRBJ2-5; TRBD1 might be the D (5 bases). Trimming took 6 bases from V and 0 from J, leaving 11 bases between them. Germline assignment: CDR1 MGHRA and CDR2 YSYEKL. This CDR3 is built from 14 residues.